The 26 T cell receptor beta chains below come from one sample, sequenced in a study of cytomegalovirus exposure and HLA in healthy donors. Researchers ran the PCR with 60 Vbeta and 13 Jbeta primers. The repertoire was sequenced with immunoSEQ multiplex PCR; TCRdb's copy has only in-frame clones and lacks some. Of about 120,000 clones listed, about 79% are singletons. The sequenced material came from PBMCs. These receptors all come from a human donor in good health.

CDR3 region: CASSSTLSNVLTF. CDR3 sequence (DNA): TGTGCCAGCAGCTCTACCCTTAGTAACGTCCTGACTTTC. The chain combines TRBV13 with TRBJ2-6, with no clear D. The CDR3 loop spans 13 amino acids. Germline V gene data show CDR1 as PRHDT and CDR2 as FYEKMQ (reference sequence). Trimming removed 4 bases at V and 10 bases at J, with 11 bases between.

The chain carries TRBV15 and TRBJ2-7; 11 nucleotides agree with TRBD2. Germline V gene lookup returns CDR1 LNHNV and CDR2 YYDKDF (reference sequence). V shed 2 bases and J 5 bases; nucleotides not matched to a gene: 5. The CDR3 covers 15 residues. The CDR3 reads CATSRTWGLADEQYF. The CDR3 DNA follows: TGTGCCACCAGCAGAACGTGGGGACTAGCGGACGAGCAGTACTTC.

The rearrangement joins TRBV9 to TRBJ2-5, with a weak D call TRBD2 (7 bases). Germline assignment: CDR1 SGDLS and CDR2 YYNGEE. CDR3 length: 14 amino acids. Trimming removed 4 bases from V and 5 bases from J, with 15 bases in between. The CDR3 nucleotides read TGTGCCAGCAGCTCATCGGGGGGCGGGGAGACCCAGTACTTC. Its translation is CASSSSGGGETQYF.

The V and J genes are TRBV28 and TRBJ2-3, with TRBD1 identical over 8 bases. The junction had 5 bases not matched to a gene; V was cut back by 6 bases and J by 6 bases. Germline CDR1 reads MDHEN; CDR2 reads SYDVKM. The CDR3 covers 13 residues. In DNA form, the CDR3 reads TGTGCCAGCAGGCGACAGGGGCGGGATACGCAGTATTTT. It codes for CASRRQGRDTQYF.

V usage is TRBV29-1 and J usage is TRBJ1-5, with a weak D call TRBD1 (6 bases). CDR1 is SQVTM, CDR2 ANQGSEA, per germline. The CDR3 is made up of 13 amino acids. V shed 5 bases and J shed 4 bases, with 12 bases lying between them. CDR3 protein: CSVRAGENQPQHF. In nucleotides, the CDR3 is TGCAGCGTTCGGGCAGGGGAGAATCAGCCCCAGCATTTT.

This clone was counted only a few times. This chain links TRBV14 with TRBJ1-1; the match to TRBD1 covers 11 bases. J lost 1 base, V lost 5 bases, and 6 bases had no gene match. The germline CDR1 and CDR2 sequences are SGHDN and FVKESK. The CDR3 consists of 16 residues. CDR3 sequence (DNA): TGTGCCAGCAGCTTGCGGACAGGGGGCGGGAACACTGAAGCTTTCTTT. Its protein is CASSLRTGGGNTEAFF. The variable domain in full, completed from reference TRBV14 and TRBJ1-1, reads EAGVTQFPSHSVIEKGQTVTLRCDPISGHDNLYWYRRVMGKEIKFLLHFVKESKQDESGMPNNRFLAERTGGTYSTLKVQPAELEDSGVYFCASSLRTGGGNTEAFFGQGTRLTVV.

This clone was seen at least ten times. CDR3 nucleotide sequence: TGCGCCAGCAGCCCGGACAGGAATTACAATGAGCAGTTCTTC. Encoded protein: CASSPDRNYNEQFF. The chain recombines TRBV4-1 with TRBJ2-1, with 7 bases fitting TRBD1. V dropped 4 bases and J dropped 4; count of bases not matched to a gene: 4. The CDR3 is 14 residues long. Germline CDR1 MGHRA, CDR2 YSYEKL.

The chain recombines TRBV2 with TRBJ2-1, with D perhaps TRBD1 (6 bases). Trimming took 1 base from V and 8 from J, leaving 9 bases between them. CDR1 SNHLY and CDR2 FYNNEI come from the germline V gene. This CDR3 is 13 amino acids long. Written as DNA, the CDR3 is TGTGCCAGCAGTGAAGGGAACAGGGATGAGCAGTTCTTC. Amino acid sequence: CASSEGNRDEQFF.

The chain employs TRBV7-9 and TRBJ2-3, with no clear D. The CDR3 has 13 amino acids. Germline V gene lookup returns CDR1 SEHNR and CDR2 FQNEAQ (reference sequence). The V gene lost 2 bases and the J gene lost 3 bases, with 6 bases spanning the gap. CDR3 loop: CASSLMRTDTQYF. The CDR3 DNA reads as TGTGCCAGCAGCTTAATGCGGACAGATACGCAGTATTTT.

The V gene is TRBV27, the J gene TRBJ2-3; 9 bases are shared with TRBD1. The V segment lost 5 bases and the J segment 1 base; nucleotides outside the gene matches: 4. This CDR3 spans 15 amino acids. Germline loops: CDR1 MNHEY, CDR2 SMNVEV (reference sequence). The CDR3 nucleotides are TGTGCCAGCAGTCCCGGGACAGGGCGCACAGATACGCAGTATTTT. Protein product: CASSPGTGRTDTQYF.

The genes are TRBV10-3 and TRBJ1-1; D perhaps matches TRBD1 (5 bases). The V end was cut by 5 bases, the J end by 4 bases, with 14 bases between. The CDR3 runs 14 residues. Germline-derived CDR1 and CDR2 are ENHRY and SYGVKD. The CDR3 spells CAISLPGEGTEAFF. CDR3 in DNA: TGTGCCATCAGTCTACCGGGGGAGGGCACTGAAGCTTTCTTT.

This sequence joins TRBV5-4 and TRBJ1-1; the D is unclear. Germline assignment: CDR1 SGHNT and CDR2 YYREEE (reference sequence). The V end was cut by 4 bases, the J end by 1 base, with 8 bases between. The CDR3 extends over 13 amino acids. DNA of the CDR3: TGTGCCAGCAGCCTAGGAAGGAACACTGAAGCTTTCTTT. This sequence encodes CASSLGRNTEAFF.

The chain couples TRBV10-3 to TRBJ2-5; no definite D call. This CDR3 contains 13 residues. CDR1 and CDR2 (germline): ENHRY, SYGVKD. V shed 5 bases and J shed 3 bases, with 10 bases lying between them. The CDR3 loop reads CAISYILKETQYF. In DNA form, the CDR3 reads TGTGCCATCAGTTATATCCTAAAAGAGACCCAGTACTTC.

The chain uses TRBV4-1 and TRBJ2-1; 9 bases align to TRBD1. V trimming: 0 bases; J trimming: 6 bases; junction bases outside the gene matches: 3. The CDR3 spans 15 residues. The germline gives CDR1 MGHRA, CDR2 YSYEKL. The CDR3 reads CASSQEGQGSNEQFF. CDR3 nucleotide sequence: TGCGCCAGCAGCCAAGAGGGACAGGGAAGCAATGAGCAGTTCTTC.

The chain couples TRBV9 to TRBJ1-6; 7 positions match TRBD1. Germline V gene sequence: CDR1 SGDLS, CDR2 YYNGEE. This CDR3 spans 13 amino acids. V trimming: 4 bases; J trimming: 6 bases; junction bases outside the gene matches: 1. The CDR3: CASSQGGNSPLHF. As DNA, the CDR3 is TGTGCCAGCAGCCAGGGGGGTAATTCACCCCTCCACTTT.

The chain has TRBV27 and TRBJ2-1; a possible D gene is TRBD2 (5 bases). This CDR3 is built from 15 residues. Trimming shortened V by 2 bases and J by 7 bases, and 15 bases separated the two germline ends. CDR1 and CDR2 from the germline V gene are MNHEY and SMNVEV (reference sequence). The CDR3 DNA reads as TGTGCCAGCAGTTTAGGGAGACTCGAACTAAATGAGCAGTTCTTC. Protein: CASSLGRLELNEQFF.

The chain is built from TRBV10-3 and TRBJ1-2; tentative D call: TRBD1 (5 bases). The CDR3 totals 12 residues. V was cut by 5 bases and J by 4 bases, with 8 bases left in between. Looked up from germline, CDR1 is ENHRY and CDR2 is SYGVKD. Written as DNA, the CDR3 is TGTGCCATCAGTTCAGACAGCTATGGCTACACCTTC. Residues: CAISSDSYGYTF.

DNA for the CDR3: TGCGCCAGCAGCTTGGGCGGGACTAGCGGGATAGGAAATGAGCAGTTCTTC. As protein: CASSLGGTSGIGNEQFF. The chain is built from TRBV5-1 and TRBJ2-1; 13 nucleotides align to TRBD2. The CDR3 extends over 17 amino acids. V dropped 0 bases and J dropped 7; count of bases not matched to a gene: 7. CDR1 SGHRS and CDR2 YFSETQ come from the germline V gene.

The rearrangement links TRBV5-1 to TRBJ1-4; 7 bases match TRBD1. Germline assignment: CDR1 SGHRS and CDR2 YFSETQ. The CDR3 is made up of 16 amino acids. V lost 3 bases to trimming and J lost 0 bases; unmatched junction nucleotides: 5. The CDR3 DNA is TGCGCCAGCAGCTGGGGGACAGTCGCAACTAATGAAAAACTGTTTTTT. Encoded protein: CASSWGTVATNEKLFF.

The chain joins TRBV11-2 to TRBJ2-5, with 8 bases lining up with TRBD2. Germline CDR1 SGHAT, CDR2 FQNNGV. After removal of 2 bases from V and 2 bases from J, the junction contained 4 bases not matched to a gene. The CDR3 has 15 amino acids. The CDR3 here is CASSLFGGEQETQYF. The DNA for the CDR3 is TGTGCCAGCAGCTTATTCGGGGGGGAGCAAGAGACCCAGTACTTC.

V usage is TRBV2 and J usage is TRBJ2-3; maybe TRBD2 (6 bases). Germline V lookup: CDR1 SNHLY, CDR2 FYNNEI. This CDR3 has 15 amino acids. V shed 4 bases and J shed 1 base, with 12 bases lying between them. The chain's CDR3 is CASSGWSSGTDTQYF. The CDR3 region has the DNA TGTGCCAGCAGTGGGTGGTCTAGCGGCACAGATACGCAGTATTTT.

The CDR3 loop is CASSLTGQSRVDEQYF. DNA of the CDR3: TGTGCCAGCAGCTTAACAGGGCAATCGCGGGTGGACGAGCAGTACTTC. The chain employs TRBV11-1 and TRBJ2-7; weak D call: TRBD1 (6 bases). The CDR3 loop spans 16 amino acids. V was trimmed by 2 bases and J by 5 bases, leaving 19 bases between them. Germline lookup yields CDR1 SGHAT and CDR2 FQDESV (reference sequence).

CDR3 in amino acids: CASSYAATQPQHF. The CDR3, as DNA: TGTGCCAGCAGTTACGCGGCGACTCAGCCCCAGCATTTT. The genes are TRBV6-5 and TRBJ1-5; D call uncertain. Germline CDR1 and CDR2: MNHEY and SVGAGI. V was clipped by 2 bases and J by 6 bases, with 8 bases between them. There are 13 residues in the CDR3.

This clone was seen only a few times. The chain recombines TRBV28 with TRBJ1-3, with D possibly being TRBD1 (6 bases). Germline lookup yields CDR1 MDHEN and CDR2 SYDVKM. Trimming cost V 5 bases and J 0 bases, with 8 bases left between them. CDR3 length equals 14 residues. DNA for the CDR3: TGTGCCAGCAGTCAACAGGGCTCTGGAAACACCATATATTTT. Protein sequence: CASSQQGSGNTIYF. Full variable domain (rest looked up from reference TRBV28 and TRBJ1-3): DVKVTQSSRYLVKRTGEKVFLECVQDMDHENMFWYRQDPGLGLRLIYFSYDVKMKEKGDIPEGYSVSREKKERFSLILESASTNQTSMYLCASSQQGSGNTIYFGEGSWLTVV.

The gene calls are TRBV10-3 and TRBJ2-1; 11 bases match TRBD2. The trim removed 0 bases at V and 6 bases at J, leaving 10 bases unmatched. This CDR3 is built from 18 residues. Per the germline V gene, CDR1 is ENHRY and CDR2 is SYGVKD. The CDR3 here is CAISESQPTSGSRNEQFF. The CDR3 DNA follows: TGTGCCATCAGTGAGTCTCAACCTACTAGCGGGAGCCGCAATGAGCAGTTCTTC.

The gene calls are TRBV6-1 and TRBJ1-2; 7 bases fit TRBD1. Germline values: CDR1 MNHNS, CDR2 SASEGT. The length of the CDR3 is 15 residues. V lost 0 bases and J lost 8; bases outside the gene matches: 9. CDR3 sequence reads: CASSEALGTVSGYTF. The CDR3, as DNA: TGTGCCAGCAGTGAAGCCCTCGGGACAGTGAGCGGCTACACCTTC.